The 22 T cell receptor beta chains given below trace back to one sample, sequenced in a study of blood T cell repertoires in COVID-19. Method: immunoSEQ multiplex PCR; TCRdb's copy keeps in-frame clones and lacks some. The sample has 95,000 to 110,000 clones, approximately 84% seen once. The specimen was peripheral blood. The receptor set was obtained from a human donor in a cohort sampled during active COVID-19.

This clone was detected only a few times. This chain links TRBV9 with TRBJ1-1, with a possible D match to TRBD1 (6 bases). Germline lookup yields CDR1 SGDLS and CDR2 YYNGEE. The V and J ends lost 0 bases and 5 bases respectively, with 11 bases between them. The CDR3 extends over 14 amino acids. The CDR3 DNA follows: TGTGCCAGCAGCGTAGCAGGGGCTGGGACTGAAGCTTTCTTT. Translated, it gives CASSVAGAGTEAFF.

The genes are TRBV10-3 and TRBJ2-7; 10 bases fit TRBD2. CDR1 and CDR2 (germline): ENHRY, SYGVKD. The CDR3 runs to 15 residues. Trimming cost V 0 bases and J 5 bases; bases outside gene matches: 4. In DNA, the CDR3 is TGTGCCATCAGTGAGTCTAGCGGGGGGATGCACGAGCAGTACTTC. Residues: CAISESSGGMHEQYF.

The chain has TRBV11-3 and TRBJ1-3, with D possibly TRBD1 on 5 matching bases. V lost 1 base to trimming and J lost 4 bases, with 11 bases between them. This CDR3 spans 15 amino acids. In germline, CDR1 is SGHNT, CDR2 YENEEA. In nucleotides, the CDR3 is TGTGCCAGCAGCTTAGTCGCGACAGCCGGAAACACCATATATTTT. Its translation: CASSLVATAGNTIYF.

CDR3 DNA: TGTGCCAGTAGTACAACAGGGCCATTAAAACAAGAGACCCAGTACTTC. Its translation is CASSTTGPLKQETQYF. The chain is built from TRBV19 and TRBJ2-5; D is possibly TRBD1 (6 bases). Trimming cost V 4 bases and J 2 bases, with 17 bases left between them. CDR3 length: 16 amino acids. The germline CDR1 and CDR2 sequences are LNHDA and SQIVND (reference sequence).

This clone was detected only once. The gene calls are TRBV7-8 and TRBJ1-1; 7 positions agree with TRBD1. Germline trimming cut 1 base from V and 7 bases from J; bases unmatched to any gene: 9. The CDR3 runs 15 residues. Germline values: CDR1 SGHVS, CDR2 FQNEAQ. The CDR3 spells CASSLGQGVVGEAFF. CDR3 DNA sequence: TGTGCCAGCAGCTTAGGGCAGGGGGTGGTAGGTGAAGCTTTCTTT.

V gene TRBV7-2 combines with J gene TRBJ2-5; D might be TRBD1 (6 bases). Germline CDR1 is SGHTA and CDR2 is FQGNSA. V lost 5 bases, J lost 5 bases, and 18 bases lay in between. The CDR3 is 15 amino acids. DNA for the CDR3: TGTGCCAGCAGCAAAACAGGGATTGAGGCCGAGACCCAGTACTTC. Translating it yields CASSKTGIEAETQYF.

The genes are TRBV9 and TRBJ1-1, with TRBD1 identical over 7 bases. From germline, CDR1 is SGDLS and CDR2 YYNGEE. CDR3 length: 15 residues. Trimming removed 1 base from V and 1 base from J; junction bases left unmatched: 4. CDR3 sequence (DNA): TGTGCCAGCAGCGTACAGACAGGGCCGAACACTGAAGCTTTCTTT. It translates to CASSVQTGPNTEAFF.

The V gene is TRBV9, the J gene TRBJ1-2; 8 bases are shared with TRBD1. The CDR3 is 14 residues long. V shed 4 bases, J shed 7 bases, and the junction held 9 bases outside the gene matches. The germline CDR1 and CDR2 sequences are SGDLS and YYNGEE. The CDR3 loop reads CASSPLYQGAGYTF. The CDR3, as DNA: TGTGCCAGCAGCCCCTTGTATCAGGGGGCTGGCTACACCTTC.

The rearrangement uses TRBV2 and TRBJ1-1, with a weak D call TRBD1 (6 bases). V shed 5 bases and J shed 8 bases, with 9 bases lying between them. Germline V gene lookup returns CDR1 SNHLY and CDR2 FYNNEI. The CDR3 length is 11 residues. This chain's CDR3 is CASSSTGEAFF. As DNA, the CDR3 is TGTGCCAGCAGTAGTACAGGGGAAGCTTTCTTT.

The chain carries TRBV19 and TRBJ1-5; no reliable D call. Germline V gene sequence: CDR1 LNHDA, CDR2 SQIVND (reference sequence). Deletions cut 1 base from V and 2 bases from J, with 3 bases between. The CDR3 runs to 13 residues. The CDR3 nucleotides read TGTGCCAGTAGTATAGTAGGCAATCAGCCCCAGCATTTT. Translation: CASSIVGNQPQHF. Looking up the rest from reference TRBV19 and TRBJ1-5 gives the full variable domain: DGGITQSPKYLFRKEGQNVTLSCEQNLNHDAMYWYRQDPGQGLRLIYYSQIVNDFQKGDIAEGYSVSREKKESFPLTVTSAQKNPTAFYLCASSIVGNQPQHFGDGTRLSIL.

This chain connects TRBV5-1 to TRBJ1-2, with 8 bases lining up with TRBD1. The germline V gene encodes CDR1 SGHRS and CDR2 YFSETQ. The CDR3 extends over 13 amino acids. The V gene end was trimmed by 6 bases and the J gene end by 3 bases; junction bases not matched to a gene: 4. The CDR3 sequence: CASTPGQDYGYTF. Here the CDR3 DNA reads TGCGCCAGCACACCGGGACAGGACTATGGCTACACCTTC.

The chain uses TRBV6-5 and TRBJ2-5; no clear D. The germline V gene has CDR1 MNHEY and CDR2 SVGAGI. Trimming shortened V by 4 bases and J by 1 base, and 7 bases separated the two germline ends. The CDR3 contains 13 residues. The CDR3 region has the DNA TGTGCCAGCAGTTTAAAGCCCCAAGAGACCCAGTACTTC. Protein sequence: CASSLKPQETQYF.

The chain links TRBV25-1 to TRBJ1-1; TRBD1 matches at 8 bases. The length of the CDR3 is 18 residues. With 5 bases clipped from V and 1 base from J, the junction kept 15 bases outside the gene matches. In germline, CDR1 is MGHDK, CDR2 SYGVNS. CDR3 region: CASSHHTGGQRRNTEAFF. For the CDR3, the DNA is TGTGCCAGCAGTCACCATACAGGGGGACAAAGACGGAACACTGAAGCTTTCTTT.

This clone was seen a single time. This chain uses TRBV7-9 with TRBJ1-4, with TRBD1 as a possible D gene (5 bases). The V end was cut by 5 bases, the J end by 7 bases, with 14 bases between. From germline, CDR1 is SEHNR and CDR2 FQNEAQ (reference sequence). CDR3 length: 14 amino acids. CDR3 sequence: CASSPDRKGEKLFF. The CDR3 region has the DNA TGTGCCAGCAGCCCTGACAGAAAGGGTGAAAAACTGTTTTTT.

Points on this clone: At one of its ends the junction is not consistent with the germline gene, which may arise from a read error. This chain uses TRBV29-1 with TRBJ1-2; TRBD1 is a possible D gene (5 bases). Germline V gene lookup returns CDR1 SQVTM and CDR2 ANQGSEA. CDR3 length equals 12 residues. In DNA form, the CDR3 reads TGCAGCGTTGAATCGGGGGGGTATGGCTACATCTTC. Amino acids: CSVESGGYGYIF.

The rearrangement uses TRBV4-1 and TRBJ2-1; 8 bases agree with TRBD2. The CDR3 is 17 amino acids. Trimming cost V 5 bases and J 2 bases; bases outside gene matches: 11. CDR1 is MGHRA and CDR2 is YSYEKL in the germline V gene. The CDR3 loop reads CASSSQSLAETYNEQFF. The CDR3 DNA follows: TGCGCCAGCAGCTCCCAATCACTAGCGGAAACCTACAATGAGCAGTTCTTC.

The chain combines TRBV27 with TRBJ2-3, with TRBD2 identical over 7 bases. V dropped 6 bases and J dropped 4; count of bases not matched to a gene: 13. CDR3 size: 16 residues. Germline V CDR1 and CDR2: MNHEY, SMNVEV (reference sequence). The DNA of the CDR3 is TGTGCCAGCAGGAAGACCCTGATCGCGGGGGCAGATACGCAGTATTTT. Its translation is CASRKTLIAGADTQYF.

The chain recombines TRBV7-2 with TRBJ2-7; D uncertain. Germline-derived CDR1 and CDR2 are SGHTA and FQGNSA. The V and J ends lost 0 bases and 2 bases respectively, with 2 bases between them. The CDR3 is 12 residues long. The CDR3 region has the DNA TGTGCCAGCAGCTTAGCTACCTACGAGCAGTACTTC. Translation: CASSLATYEQYF.

The CDR3 spells CASSRQGANYGYTF. The CDR3 DNA reads TGTGCCAGCAGCAGACAGGGTGCTAACTATGGCTACACCTTC. This rearrangement joins TRBV27 to TRBJ1-2; TRBD1 aligns across 7 bases. In germline, CDR1 is MNHEY, CDR2 SMNVEV (reference sequence). Germline trimming cut 6 bases from V and 0 bases from J; bases unmatched to any gene: 4. CDR3 size: 14 residues.

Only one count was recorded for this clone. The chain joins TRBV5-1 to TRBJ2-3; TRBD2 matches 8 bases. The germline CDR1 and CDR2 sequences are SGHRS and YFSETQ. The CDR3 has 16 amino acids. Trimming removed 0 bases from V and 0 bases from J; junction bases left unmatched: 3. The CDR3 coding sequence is TGCGCCAGCAGCTTGGTACGGGGGGGTAGCACAGATACGCAGTATTTT. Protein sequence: CASSLVRGGSTDTQYF.

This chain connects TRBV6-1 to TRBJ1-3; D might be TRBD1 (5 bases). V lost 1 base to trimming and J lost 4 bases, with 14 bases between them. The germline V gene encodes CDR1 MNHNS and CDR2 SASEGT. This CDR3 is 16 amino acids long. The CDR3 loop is CASSEGLGRGGNTIYF. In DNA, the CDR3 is TGTGCCAGCAGTGAAGGGCTGGGGCGAGGAGGAAACACCATATATTTT.

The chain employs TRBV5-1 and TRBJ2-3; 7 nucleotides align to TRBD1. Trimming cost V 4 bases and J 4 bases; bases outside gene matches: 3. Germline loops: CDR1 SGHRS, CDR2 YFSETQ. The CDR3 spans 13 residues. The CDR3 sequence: CASSQQGPDTQYF. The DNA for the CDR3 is TGCGCCAGCAGCCAACAGGGGCCAGATACGCAGTATTTT.